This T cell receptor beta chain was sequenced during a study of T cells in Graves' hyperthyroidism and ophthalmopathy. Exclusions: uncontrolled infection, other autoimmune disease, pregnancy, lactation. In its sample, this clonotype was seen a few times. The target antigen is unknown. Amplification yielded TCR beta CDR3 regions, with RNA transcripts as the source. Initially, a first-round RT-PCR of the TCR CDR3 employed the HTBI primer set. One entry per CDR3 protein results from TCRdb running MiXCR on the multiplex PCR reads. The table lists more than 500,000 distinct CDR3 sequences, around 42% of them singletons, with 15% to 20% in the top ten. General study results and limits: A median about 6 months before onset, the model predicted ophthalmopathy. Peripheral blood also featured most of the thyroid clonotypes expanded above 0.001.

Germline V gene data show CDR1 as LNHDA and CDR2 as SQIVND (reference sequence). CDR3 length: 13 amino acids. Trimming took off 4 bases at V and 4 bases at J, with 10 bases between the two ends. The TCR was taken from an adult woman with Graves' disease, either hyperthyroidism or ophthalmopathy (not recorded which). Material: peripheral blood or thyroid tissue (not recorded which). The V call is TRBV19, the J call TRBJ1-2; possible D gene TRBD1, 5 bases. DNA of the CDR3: TGTGCCAGTAGTAGTGGGGGAGGCTATGGCTACACCTTC. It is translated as CASSSGGGYGYTF.